These 31 T cell receptor beta chains came from one sample sequenced in a study of shared clonotypes between healthy human individuals. The table came from immunoSEQ multiplex PCR; TCRdb's copy has only in-frame clones and leaves some out. The sample shows nearly 1,000,000 clones, 76% of them seen only once. Sequencing input: memory CD4+ T cells sorted from blood. The subset was: CD45RA-negative fraction. The receptors derive from a man aged 18-30 years in good health.

Comment on this clone: Its ends do not fully match the called genes, so a read error is possible. This chain uses TRBV7-7 with TRBJ2-3; 14 nucleotides line up with TRBD2. This CDR3 has 15 amino acids. Germline assignment: CDR1 SSHAT and CDR2 FNYEAQ (reference sequence). The CDR3 reads CASSLTSGGADTQYF. The DNA for the CDR3 is TGTGCTAGCAGCTTGACTAGCGGGGGGGCAGATACGCAGTATTTT.

The chain combines TRBV28 with TRBJ1-4; 7 positions agree with TRBD1. Germline CDR1 MDHEN, CDR2 SYDVKM. This CDR3 region has 15 residues. V lost 10 bases, J lost 7 bases, and 15 bases stayed unmatched. CDR3 sequence: CATHASTGRAEKLFF. The CDR3 DNA reads TGTGCCACCCATGCTTCGACAGGGCGGGCTGAAAAACTGTTTTTT.

The chain combines TRBV30 with TRBJ1-2, with 8 bases matching TRBD1. The CDR3 totals 13 residues. Germline V gives CDR1 GTSNPN, CDR2 SVGIG (reference sequence). V shed 4 bases and J 3 bases; nucleotides not matched to a gene: 4. CDR3 DNA: TGTGCCTGGACAGGGGGCGCAGACTATGGCTACACCTTC. This gives the protein CAWTGGADYGYTF.

This rearrangement joins TRBV11-3 to TRBJ2-2; D possibly corresponds to TRBD1 (6 bases). V dropped 1 base and J dropped 6 bases, with 9 bases sitting between them. Germline assignment: CDR1 SGHNT and CDR2 YENEEA. This CDR3 comprises 14 residues. CDR3: CASSLGRGSGELFF. In nucleotides, the CDR3 is TGTGCCAGCAGCTTAGGCAGGGGTTCCGGGGAGCTGTTTTTT.

The V call is TRBV14, the J call TRBJ2-5; 10 bases agree with TRBD1. Germline loops: CDR1 SGHDN, CDR2 FVKESK. The CDR3 covers 16 residues. V lost 1 base, J lost 2 bases, and 4 bases stayed unmatched. CDR3 nucleotides: TGTGCCAGCAGCCAAGCAACGGGACAGGGGCAAGAGACCCAGTACTTC. It codes for CASSQATGQGQETQYF.

There are a few counts of this clone. The J gene is TRBJ1-1, the V gene TRBV4-3, with D hard to call. The germline gives CDR1 LGHNA, CDR2 YSLEER. Trimming removed 5 bases from V and 2 bases from J, with 9 bases in between. The CDR3 spans 13 residues. CDR3 region: CASSGQINTEAFF. DNA of the CDR3: TGCGCCAGCAGCGGTCAGATTAACACTGAAGCTTTCTTT.

The rearrangement links TRBV11-3 to TRBJ1-1; no clear D. The V gene's germline CDR1 is SGHNT and CDR2 YENEEA. This CDR3 region has 15 residues. The V end was cut by 2 bases, the J end by 1 base, with 11 bases between. The CDR3, as DNA: TGTGCCAGCAGCTTACCATACAGCAGGAACACTGAAGCTTTCTTT. It is translated as CASSLPYSRNTEAFF. Variable domain in full (rest from reference TRBV11-3 and TRBJ1-1): EAGVVQSPRYKIIEKKQPVAFWCNPISGHNTLYWYLQNLGQGPELLIRYENEEAVDDSQLPKDRFSAERLKGVDSTLKIQPAELGDSAVYLCASSLPYSRNTEAFFGQGTRLTVV.

This clone was counted a few times. The rearrangement uses TRBV27 and TRBJ2-7, with D uncertain. Between the trimmed V and J ends, which lost 5 bases and 2 bases, there was a span of 4 bases. CDR1 is MNHEY, CDR2 SMNVEV, per germline (reference sequence). This CDR3 spans 11 amino acids. The CDR3, as DNA: TGTGCCAGCAGTACCACCTACGAGCAGTACTTC. It yields the protein CASSTTYEQYF.

The chain recombines TRBV10-2 with TRBJ1-4; no definite D call. This CDR3 spans 15 amino acids. CDR1 and CDR2 from the germline V gene are WSHSY and SAAADI. V was pared by 7 bases and J by 0 bases, with 12 bases between. The CDR3 nucleotides are TGCGCCAGCACCGAGGGAGCCGCAACTAATGAAAAACTGTTTTTT. Protein sequence: CASTEGAATNEKLFF.

The rearrangement uses TRBV5-1 and TRBJ2-5; 11 nucleotides match TRBD2. The CDR3 loop spans 14 amino acids. From germline, CDR1 is SGHRS and CDR2 YFSETQ. Trimming took 6 bases from V and 5 from J; bases not matched to a gene: 6. CDR3 protein: CASTMTSGTETQYF. In DNA form, the CDR3 reads TGCGCCAGCACAATGACTAGCGGGACTGAGACCCAGTACTTC.

The V and J genes are TRBV2 and TRBJ1-2, with TRBD1 identical over 8 bases. With V trimmed by 6 bases and J by 6 bases, 15 bases remained unmatched. CDR3 size: 16 residues. CDR1 and CDR2 (germline): SNHLY, FYNNEI. CDR3 region: CASSPPSDRVEDGYTF. In DNA form, the CDR3 reads TGTGCCAGCAGCCCCCCTTCGGACAGGGTGGAAGATGGCTACACCTTC.

Points on this clone: Distinct nucleotide sequences in the sample also encode this CDR3. This chain connects TRBV19 to TRBJ2-1, with no clear D. This CDR3 region has 13 residues. CDR1 LNHDA and CDR2 SQIVND come from the germline V gene (reference sequence). Trimming shortened V by 3 bases and J by 5 bases, and 8 bases separated the two germline ends. CDR3 nucleotide sequence: TGTGCCAGTAGTATTGGGCTAAACAATGAGCAGTTCTTC. It codes for CASSIGLNNEQFF.

The V gene is TRBV11-1, the J gene TRBJ1-1; D is ambiguous. The germline V gene encodes CDR1 SGHAT and CDR2 FQDESV (reference sequence). Trimming took 1 base from V and 1 from J, leaving 7 bases between them. The CDR3 consists of 14 residues. The CDR3 loop reads CASSLGRGNTEAFF. CDR3 sequence (DNA): TGTGCCAGCAGCTTAGGGCGGGGGAACACTGAAGCTTTCTTT.

This clone has just one count. This chain joins TRBV28 and TRBJ1-3; D gene ambiguous. Trimming removed 2 bases from V and 3 bases from J, with 14 bases in between. CDR3 size: 16 residues. Germline loops: CDR1 MDHEN, CDR2 SYDVKM. The CDR3 DNA reads TGTGCCAGCAGTTTAAGTGGGGTGGGATATGGAAACACCATATATTTT. Translation: CASSLSGVGYGNTIYF. Full variable domain (rest looked up from reference TRBV28 and TRBJ1-3): DVKVTQSSRYLVKRTGEKVFLECVQDMDHENMFWYRQDPGLGLRLIYFSYDVKMKEKGDIPEGYSVSREKKERFSLILESASTNQTSMYLCASSLSGVGYGNTIYFGEGSWLTVV.

The chain has TRBV6-5 and TRBJ1-2; 7 nucleotides agree with TRBD1. Per the germline V gene, CDR1 is MNHEY and CDR2 is SVGAGI. CDR3 length: 13 amino acids. The trim removed 2 bases at V and 6 bases at J, leaving 3 bases unmatched. CDR3 nucleotides: TGTGCCAGCAGTTACCGAGACAGGGATGGCTACACCTTC. It specifies CASSYRDRDGYTF.

The chain combines TRBV5-1 with TRBJ1-3; perhaps TRBD1 as D (5 bases). Deletions cut 3 bases from V and 0 bases from J, with 10 bases between. The CDR3 loop spans 15 amino acids. The V gene's germline CDR1 is SGHRS and CDR2 YFSETQ. The CDR3 is CASSWDGSSGNTIYF. The CDR3 DNA is TGCGCCAGCAGCTGGGACGGGAGCTCTGGAAACACCATATATTTT.

The chain links TRBV7-9 to TRBJ2-3, with 10 bases aligning to TRBD2. Germline V gene data show CDR1 as SEHNR and CDR2 as FQNEAQ (reference sequence). The trim removed 3 bases at V and 2 bases at J, leaving 5 bases unmatched. This CDR3 has 16 amino acids. This CDR3 reads CASSFLAGALTDTQYF. CDR3 nucleotide sequence: TGTGCCAGCAGCTTCCTAGCGGGGGCCCTCACAGATACGCAGTATTTT. Complete variable domain (other parts from reference TRBV7-9 and TRBJ2-3): DTGVSQNPRHKITKRGQNVTFRCDPISEHNRLYWYRQTLGQGPEFLTYFQNEAQLEKSRLLSDRFSAERPKGSFSTLEIQRTEQGDSAMYLCASSFLAGALTDTQYFGPGTRLTVL.

This rearrangement joins TRBV4-1 to TRBJ1-2; D is uncertain. The germline V gene encodes CDR1 MGHRA and CDR2 YSYEKL. V was trimmed by 0 bases and J by 8 bases, leaving 19 bases between them. This CDR3 has 16 residues. In DNA form, the CDR3 reads TGCGCCAGCAGCCAAGATGGGGTACTGCGACCGGGAGGCTACACCTTC. Its protein product is CASSQDGVLRPGGYTF.

J is TRBJ2-3 and V is TRBV5-6, with TRBD2 matching over 9 bases. The V segment lost 5 bases and the J segment 4 bases; nucleotides outside the gene matches: 8. CDR3 length equals 15 residues. Per the germline V gene, CDR1 is SGHDT and CDR2 is YYEEEE. The CDR3 sequence: CASSGSAGGPDTQYF. As DNA, the CDR3 is TGTGCCAGCAGTGGGTCGGCGGGAGGGCCAGATACGCAGTATTTT.

The chain carries TRBV18 and TRBJ2-7, with D possibly matching TRBD2 (7 bases). The CDR3 has 15 amino acids. The ends were cut back, 6 bases at V and 4 bases at J, with 19 bases in the middle. The germline CDR1 and CDR2 sequences are KGHSH and LQKENI. This CDR3 is CASSPGGGALYEQYF. The CDR3 nucleotides read TGTGCCAGCTCCCCCGGAGGGGGGGCCTTATACGAGCAGTACTTC.

In regard to this clone: The junction departs from germline at one end; a sequencing error may be responsible. V and J are TRBV19 and TRBJ1-5; D not resolved. Germline V gene data show CDR1 as LNHDA and CDR2 as SQIVND (reference sequence). The CDR3 consists of 13 residues. The DNA of the CDR3 is TGTGCCAGTAGTATCTACTCGTCTGGGTGGGCCGTTTTT. Encoded protein: CASSIYSSGWAVF.

The V and J genes are TRBV7-3 and TRBJ2-1, with D perhaps TRBD2 (5 bases). Germline V gene sequence: CDR1 SGHTA, CDR2 FQGTGA. The CDR3 is 14 residues long. The ends were cut back, 4 bases at V and 6 bases at J, with 13 bases in the middle. CDR3 nucleotide sequence: TGTGCCAGCAGCTCCCAGGACTCTTCCAATGAGCAGTTCTTC. Amino acids: CASSSQDSSNEQFF.

The rearrangement links TRBV7-2 to TRBJ2-7, with D uncertain. Germline assignment: CDR1 SGHTA and CDR2 FQGNSA. This CDR3 has 13 amino acids. The V and J ends lost 5 bases and 2 bases respectively, with 10 bases between them. The CDR3: CASSLSETYEQYF. For the CDR3, the DNA is TGTGCCAGCAGCCTAAGTGAAACCTACGAGCAGTACTTC.

Of note for this clone: Other DNA sequences in the sample encode the same CDR3. Written as DNA, the CDR3 is TGTGCCAGCAGTGAACAGGGTCATAATTCACCCCTCCACTTT. Translation: CASSEQGHNSPLHF. V and J are TRBV6-1 and TRBJ1-6, with a weak D call TRBD1 (5 bases). Germline CDR1 and CDR2: MNHNS and SASEGT. The CDR3 sequence is 14 residues long. Trimming removed 2 bases at V and 5 bases at J, with 7 bases between.

The genes are TRBV21-1 and TRBJ1-2; the table's D call TRBD1 went unverified against the DNA. TRBV21-1 is annotated as a pseudogene. The CDR3 is made up of 13 amino acids. As DNA, the CDR3 is TGTGCCAGCAGCGTTGGGCCTACTTATGGCTACACCTTC. Translated: CASSVGPTYGYTF.

This clone was seen ten or more times. This chain connects TRBV6-5 to TRBJ2-3; 10 bases agree with TRBD2. Trimming cost V 5 bases and J 6 bases; bases outside gene matches: 8. The CDR3 runs 15 residues. Germline-derived CDR1 and CDR2 are MNHEY and SVGAGI. CDR3 sequence (DNA): TGTGCCAGCAGTAAACTAGCGGGACAGCGCGATACGCAGTATTTT. Translating it yields CASSKLAGQRDTQYF.

CDR3 amino acids: CATLGTGGYTGELFF. The CDR3 DNA reads as TGTGCCACTTTGGGGACAGGGGGCTACACCGGGGAGCTGTTTTTT. V is TRBV15 and J is TRBJ2-2; TRBD1 matches 12 bases. CDR3 length equals 15 residues. J was trimmed by 3 bases and V by 9 bases; bases with no gene match: 5. Germline V CDR1 and CDR2: LNHNV, YYDKDF (reference sequence).

The rearrangement links TRBV5-1 to TRBJ2-1, with TRBD1 as a possible D gene (6 bases). V lost 2 bases, J lost 7 bases, and 13 bases lay in between. The CDR3 has 14 residues. Germline CDR1 and CDR2: SGHRS and YFSETQ. In DNA, the CDR3 is TGCGCCAGCAGCTTCCTAGACAGGTCTAATGAGCAGTTCTTC. This translates into CASSFLDRSNEQFF.

The J gene is TRBJ2-7, the V gene TRBV4-3; perhaps TRBD1 as D (6 bases). The germline V gene has CDR1 LGHNA and CDR2 YSLEER. V lost 1 base, J lost 2 bases, and 12 bases lay in between. CDR3 size: 15 residues. This CDR3 reads CASSQAAGVPYEQYF. The DNA for the CDR3 is TGCGCCAGCAGCCAAGCTGCAGGGGTTCCCTACGAGCAGTACTTC.

The table lists this clone with a count of one. J is TRBJ1-4 and V is TRBV15; possibly TRBD1 for D (5 bases). The CDR3 has 16 amino acids. V dropped 0 bases and J dropped 0 bases, with 8 bases sitting between them. Germline CDR1 reads LNHNV; CDR2 reads YYDKDF (reference sequence). As DNA, the CDR3 is TGTGCCACCAGCAGAGACCCAGGGTCAACTAATGAAAAACTGTTTTTT. Amino acid sequence: CATSRDPGSTNEKLFF.

The chain uses TRBV27 and TRBJ1-1; possibly TRBD1 for D (5 bases). The CDR3 has 14 amino acids. The V gene's germline CDR1 is MNHEY and CDR2 SMNVEV (reference sequence). V lost 1 base and J 1 base, leaving 7 bases between the germline ends. As DNA, the CDR3 is TGTGCCAGCAGTTTATATGGGGCGAACACTGAAGCTTTCTTT. Translating gives CASSLYGANTEAFF.